These 10 T cell receptor beta chains share one sample of origin, sequenced in a study of blood T cell repertoires in COVID-19. The protocol was immunoSEQ multiplex PCR, while the TCRdb copy is restricted to in-frame clones and leaves out a portion. The sample yields over 60,000 clones, about nine tenths seen once. The specimen was peripheral blood. These receptors all stem from a man aged 70-80 years with active or convalescent COVID-19.

The V gene is TRBV5-1, the J gene TRBJ2-5; TRBD1 might be the D (6 bases). Per the germline V gene, CDR1 is SGHRS and CDR2 is YFSETQ. V was shortened by 4 bases and J by 0 bases, with 10 bases between the two germline ends. The CDR3 length is 14 residues. Here the CDR3 DNA reads TGCGCCAGCAGCCATGGACAGAACCAAGAGACCCAGTACTTC. It specifies CASSHGQNQETQYF.

This chain links TRBV10-3 with TRBJ2-2; 7 nucleotides match TRBD2. The V segment lost 4 bases and the J segment 4 bases; nucleotides outside the gene matches: 6. Germline CDR1 is ENHRY and CDR2 is SYGVKD. The CDR3 spans 15 residues. The CDR3 loop is CAISGGSRGTGELFF. In DNA form, the CDR3 reads TGTGCCATCAGTGGCGGGAGTCGGGGCACCGGGGAGCTGTTTTTT.

The V and J genes are TRBV30 and TRBJ2-1; tentative D call: TRBD1 (5 bases). The CDR3 extends over 18 amino acids. Germline loops: CDR1 GTSNPN, CDR2 SVGIG (reference sequence). V lost 6 bases to trimming and J lost 3 bases, with 27 bases between them. CDR3 DNA: TGTGCCTGTACATCAAAACAACAGGTCCACTCGTACTACAATGAGCAGTTCTTC. This translates into CACTSKQQVHSYYNEQFF.

V is TRBV5-1 and J is TRBJ2-6; perhaps TRBD2 as D (6 bases). The V end was cut by 4 bases, the J end by 1 base, with 9 bases between. Germline V gene sequence: CDR1 SGHRS, CDR2 YFSETQ. The CDR3 runs 15 residues. CDR3 DNA sequence: TGCGCCAGCAGCATCGGGAGATCTGGGGCCAACGTCCTGACTTTC. It translates to CASSIGRSGANVLTF.

This clone was seen more than once but under ten times. The V and J genes are TRBV27 and TRBJ1-1, with 9 bases fitting TRBD1. Germline CDR1 MNHEY, CDR2 SMNVEV (reference sequence). Germline trimming cut 5 bases from V and 4 bases from J; bases unmatched to any gene: 17. The CDR3 sequence is 18 residues long. This chain's CDR3 is CASSPTYRQGGRGTEAFF. The CDR3 DNA follows: TGTGCCAGCAGTCCGACCTATCGACAGGGGGGCCGAGGCACTGAAGCTTTCTTT.

CDR3 nucleotide sequence: TGTGCCAGCAGCCGGGGACAGTTTGCAACTAATGAAAAACTGTTTTTT. Translating gives CASSRGQFATNEKLFF. The rearrangement links TRBV11-2 to TRBJ1-4; 7 bases match TRBD1. V lost 5 bases to trimming and J lost 0 bases; unmatched junction nucleotides: 6. This CDR3 spans 16 amino acids. The V gene's germline CDR1 is SGHAT and CDR2 FQNNGV.

The J gene is TRBJ1-5, the V gene TRBV19, with D uncertain. The V end was cut by 3 bases, the J end by 3 bases, with 9 bases between. The CDR3 extends over 14 amino acids. Germline-derived CDR1 and CDR2 are LNHDA and SQIVND (reference sequence). CDR3 sequence reads: CASSMQAVNQPQHF. CDR3 nucleotides: TGTGCCAGTAGTATGCAGGCAGTCAATCAGCCCCAGCATTTT. The variable domain in full, with the rest retrieved from reference TRBV19 and TRBJ1-5, is DGGITQSPKYLFRKEGQNVTLSCEQNLNHDAMYWYRQDPGQGLRLIYYSQIVNDFQKGDIAEGYSVSREKKESFPLTVTSAQKNPTAFYLCASSMQAVNQPQHFGDGTRLSIL.

The V gene is TRBV11-3, the J gene TRBJ2-2, with D unclear. This CDR3 is 13 amino acids long. The germline V gene encodes CDR1 SGHNT and CDR2 YENEEA. Trimming stripped 5 bases from V and 3 bases from J, with 7 bases between. The CDR3 loop is CASSPHDTGELFF. The CDR3 nucleotides are TGTGCCAGCAGCCCCCATGACACCGGGGAGCTGTTTTTT.

The rearrangement joins TRBV6-1 to TRBJ1-2; TRBD1 is a possible D gene (5 bases). Germline loops: CDR1 MNHNS, CDR2 SASEGT. The CDR3 totals 14 residues. Trimming shortened V by 2 bases and J by 6 bases, and 13 bases separated the two germline ends. CDR3 in amino acids: CASSERTGSDGYTF. As DNA, the CDR3 is TGTGCCAGCAGTGAAAGAACAGGCTCGGATGGCTACACCTTC.

V is TRBV6-2 or TRBV6-3 and J is TRBJ1-6; 7 bases map to TRBD1. CDR1 MNHEY and CDR2 SVGEGT come from the germline V gene. The ends lost 5 bases at V and 6 bases at J; junction bases unmatched: 7. The CDR3 length is 15 residues. DNA for the CDR3: TGTGCCAGCAGTGCGGGACAGCCACTTAATTCACCCCTCCACTTT. This codes for CASSAGQPLNSPLHF.